A selection of T cell receptor beta chains follows, all from one sample in a study of T-cell reconstitution after alpha-beta-depleted transplantation in children. TCRdb itself ran the PCR reads through MiXCR, one entry per CDR3 protein. Among 800,000 to 1,000,000 distinct CDR3 sequences listed, under 30% were seen once. The specimen comprised PBMCs, mostly from graft donor cells, sampled 360 days after TCRalphabeta/CD19-depleted stem cell transplant. All receptors come from a boy under three years old who had a stem cell transplant for SCID, so the T cells may come from the graft donor. Both conserved end residues are part of each CDR3. D genes are given only for firm matches.

d_gene	v_gene	j_gene	len	CDR3aa
TRBD1	TRBV5-1	TRBJ1-2	16	CASSLAGTGDLYGYTF
.	TRBV19	TRBJ1-1	14	CASSIAGLNTEAFF
TRBD2	TRBV9	TRBJ2-3	18	CASSVEGPGLAGVDTQYF
.	TRBV25-1	TRBJ2-5	14	CASSESTTQETQYF
TRBD1	TRBV4-1	TRBJ2-2	16	CASSPIQGADTGELFF
TRBD1	TRBV7-9	TRBJ2-7	13	CASSAQGDYEQYF
.	TRBV29-1	TRBJ2-3	12	CSVDSLADTQYF
TRBD1	TRBV12-3/TRBV12-4	TRBJ2-4	16	CASSLWDRLAKNIQYF
.	TRBV5-1	TRBJ1-4	14	CASSLRGAGEKLFF
TRBD2	TRBV12-3/TRBV12-4	TRBJ2-7	17	CASSPSKGLAGDYEQYF
TRBD1	TRBV7-9	TRBJ2-7	13	CASSLVTGAEQYF
TRBD2	TRBV2	TRBJ2-1	16	CASSLGGGALYNEQFF
.	TRBV24-1	TRBJ1-1	14	CATSDPDSGTEAFF
TRBD2	TRBV2	TRBJ2-3	15	CASSEERGETDTQYF
.	TRBV7-9	TRBJ2-7	16	CASSPYIGEQTYEQYF
TRBD1	TRBV10-2	TRBJ2-3	13	CASMRGLADTQYF
.	TRBV12-3/TRBV12-4	TRBJ2-7	13	CASSFGPGVEQYF
.	TRBV9	TRBJ2-2	17	CASSATDRPHGPGELFF
TRBD1	TRBV9	TRBJ2-5	16	CASSPLEGDRKETQYF
.	TRBV20-1	TRBJ2-5	11	CSAKPEETQYF
.	TRBV20-1	TRBJ2-7	15	CSASWGQELSYEQYF
.	TRBV14	TRBJ1-1	13	CASSAWVNTEAFF
.	TRBV12-3/TRBV12-4	TRBJ2-3	12	CASSPGPPGQYF
.	TRBV5-1	TRBJ2-3	15	CASSWVPGPTDTQYF
TRBD1	TRBV27	TRBJ2-5	13	CASSRRTGETQYF
.	TRBV4-1	TRBJ2-3	14	CASSPGPEGYTQYF
TRBD2	TRBV29-1	TRBJ2-1	14	CSELPGLAGPAQFF
.	TRBV20-1	TRBJ2-7	12	CSGGPTSYEQYF
.	TRBV7-9	TRBJ2-3	15	CASSLANSRTDTQYF
TRBD1	TRBV29-1	TRBJ2-1	13	CSVGDRGEGEQLF
TRBD2	TRBV2	TRBJ2-5	15	CASSDERGVQETQYF
.	TRBV4-2	TRBJ2-2	16	CASSQVEGIRIGELFF
TRBD1	TRBV4-1	TRBJ2-7	15	CASSQEGQALGEQYF
.	TRBV29-1	TRBJ1-1	11	CSVAVGSEAFF
TRBD1	TRBV9	TRBJ2-7	15	CASSVGPGQSYEQYF
.	TRBV20-1	TRBJ2-1	15	CSARDRGKKGNEQFF
.	TRBV2	TRBJ2-2	14	CASTVLRGTGELFF
.	TRBV20-1	TRBJ2-2	13	CSARIRNTGELFF
.	TRBV5-1	TRBJ2-5	14	CASSFIGTSGTQYF
.	TRBV20-1	TRBJ2-2	13	CSSRARTTGELFF
TRBD1	TRBV12-3/TRBV12-4	TRBJ1-5	13	CASSTGAYQPQHF
.	TRBV5-6	TRBJ2-5	15	CASSLVSRVGETQYF
.	TRBV29-1	TRBJ2-1	13	CSVGGGRYNEQFF
.	TRBV11-2	TRBJ2-7	13	CASSFTVREEQYF
.	TRBV28	TRBJ2-1	15	CATGTGGIGNNEQFF
TRBD2	TRBV12-3/TRBV12-4	TRBJ2-1	16	CASSWVERGLRDEQFF
TRBD1	TRBV24-1	TRBJ2-1	16	CATSHSSGQGTNEQFF
TRBD1	TRBV7-9	TRBJ2-5	13	CASSTGVGETQYF
.	TRBV4-3	TRBJ1-2	14	CASSQAGHFYGYTF
TRBD1	TRBV4-1	TRBJ2-1	15	CASSQGQGAGNEQFF
TRBD1	TRBV12-3/TRBV12-4	TRBJ2-7	14	CASSVGTGSGEQYF
TRBD1	TRBV4-1	TRBJ2-5	16	CASSQVRTGRSETQYF
.	TRBV7-7	TRBJ1-3	15	CASSPDLLSGNTIYF
TRBD1	TRBV10-3	TRBJ1-1	14	CAITQQGGGTEAFF
TRBD1	TRBV20-1	TRBJ2-7	15	CSVKRAGQGAYEQYF